A single sample gave rise to the 12 T cell receptor beta chains below, sequenced in a study of cytomegalovirus exposure and HLA in healthy donors. Primers for the PCR totalled 60 Vbeta and 13 Jbeta. Clones were sequenced by immunoSEQ multiplex PCR, and TCRdb holds only the in-frame ones, with some missing. The sample has approximately 38,000 clones, approximately 86% seen once. Sequenced sample: PBMCs. The origin of the receptors is a woman under 30 in good health and CMV-seropositive.

The rearrangement joins TRBV6-4 to TRBJ2-7; weak D call: TRBD1 (6 bases). Germline lookup yields CDR1 MRHNA and CDR2 SNTAGT. Deletions cut 3 bases from V and 1 base from J, with 7 bases between. This CDR3 has 13 residues. The CDR3 loop is CASSEGASYEQYF. CDR3 in DNA: TGTGCCAGCAGTGAGGGGGCGTCCTACGAGCAGTACTTC.

The chain combines TRBV27 with TRBJ1-2; 7 nucleotides agree with TRBD1. The V segment lost 6 bases and the J segment 4 bases; nucleotides outside the gene matches: 5. The CDR3 is made up of 13 amino acids. Germline CDR1 is MNHEY and CDR2 is SMNVEV (reference sequence). The CDR3 loop is CASSPGQIYGYTF. The CDR3 nucleotides read TGTGCCAGCAGCCCGGGACAGATCTATGGCTACACCTTC.

The V call is TRBV5-1, the J call TRBJ2-3; 9 bases align to TRBD2. Trimming at V came to 2 bases and at J to 0 bases, leaving 1 base not matched to a gene. The CDR3 runs to 15 residues. Germline values: CDR1 SGHRS, CDR2 YFSETQ. The chain's CDR3 is CASSFLAGSTDTQYF. CDR3 nucleotide sequence: TGCGCCAGCAGCTTCCTAGCGGGGAGCACAGATACGCAGTATTTT.

The chain couples TRBV10-3 to TRBJ1-2; unclear D gene. The CDR3 extends over 14 amino acids. Trimming left V 0 bases short and J 1 base short, with 6 bases between. The germline V gene has CDR1 ENHRY and CDR2 SYGVKD. The CDR3 protein is CAISESNSNYGYTF. Written as DNA, the CDR3 is TGTGCCATCAGTGAGTCCAACAGTAACTATGGCTACACCTTC.

The rearrangement joins TRBV2 to TRBJ2-5, with a weak D call TRBD1 (6 bases). Trimming took off 4 bases at V and 2 bases at J, with 14 bases between the two ends. CDR1 and CDR2 from the germline V gene are SNHLY and FYNNEI. The CDR3 extends over 15 amino acids. The CDR3 is CASSGTGINQETQYF. For the CDR3, the DNA is TGTGCCAGCAGTGGTACAGGGATAAATCAAGAGACCCAGTACTTC. Together with reference TRBV2 and TRBJ2-5, the CDR3 gives the full variable domain: EPEVTQTPSHQVTQMGQEVILRCVPISNHLYFYWYRQILGQKVEFLVSFYNNEISEKSEIFDDQFSVERPDGSNFTLKIRSTKLEDSAMYFCASSGTGINQETQYFGPGTRLLVL.

This sequence joins TRBV6-1 and TRBJ2-1, with TRBD2 matching 8 bases. CDR3 length: 22 residues. Germline V lookup: CDR1 MNHNS, CDR2 SASEGT. V trimming: 0 bases; J trimming: 0 bases; junction bases outside the gene matches: 19. The CDR3 protein is CASSEALPFGASGPSSYNEQFF. The CDR3 nucleotides read TGTGCCAGCAGTGAAGCGCTTCCTTTTGGAGCTAGCGGGCCGAGCTCCTACAATGAGCAGTTCTTC.

V is TRBV27 and J is TRBJ2-3, with D perhaps matching TRBD1 (5 bases). The CDR3 consists of 14 residues. Germline V lookup: CDR1 MNHEY, CDR2 SMNVEV (reference sequence). The V end was cut by 7 bases, the J end by 1 base, with 12 bases between. The CDR3 loop reads CASTVLGGTDTQYF. Written as DNA, the CDR3 is TGTGCCAGCACGGTGTTAGGGGGCACAGATACGCAGTATTTT.

The count of this clone is one. The V call is TRBV5-4, the J call TRBJ2-7, with TRBD1 as a possible D gene (6 bases). Between the trimmed V and J ends, which lost 3 bases and 3 bases, there was a span of 19 bases. The CDR3 has 16 residues. CDR1 and CDR2 from the germline V gene are SGHNT and YYREEE (reference sequence). The CDR3 protein is CASSSLYSDSNYEQYF. CDR3 sequence (DNA): TGTGCCAGCAGCTCCCTCTACTCGGACAGTAACTACGAGCAGTACTTC.

In regard to this clone: At one boundary the junction diverges from the germline segment, which might be a read error. The rearrangement links TRBV7-8 to TRBJ1-5; D call uncertain. The germline CDR1 and CDR2 sequences are SGHVS and FQNEAQ. The CDR3 has 14 amino acids. In DNA form, the CDR3 reads TGTGCCAGCAGCTTAATTGCGGGCAACCAGCCCCAGCATTTT. Amino acid sequence: CASSLIAGNQPQHF.

This clone appeared once. This sequence joins TRBV25-1 and TRBJ2-7; 7 bases line up with TRBD1. V shed 5 bases, J shed 2 bases, and the junction held 6 bases outside the gene matches. This CDR3 is 14 amino acids long. In germline, CDR1 is MGHDK, CDR2 SYGVNS. In nucleotides, the CDR3 is TGTGCCAGCAGTATTACAGGGGCAACCTACGAGCAGTACTTC. As protein: CASSITGATYEQYF.

The chain uses TRBV27 and TRBJ2-7; the match to TRBD1 covers 9 bases. V lost 5 bases, J lost 2 bases, and 10 bases stayed unmatched. The CDR3 loop spans 16 amino acids. Germline V CDR1 and CDR2: MNHEY, SMNVEV (reference sequence). The CDR3, as DNA: TGTGCCAGCAGTCCGACTGGACAGGGGAGGCCCTACGAGCAGTACTTC. Residues: CASSPTGQGRPYEQYF.

The chain carries TRBV28 and TRBJ1-3; D remains unclear. CDR3 length equals 17 residues. Germline values: CDR1 MDHEN, CDR2 SYDVKM. Deletions cut 6 bases from V and 0 bases from J, with 18 bases between. The CDR3 is CASSQRTGSHSGNTIYF. The CDR3 DNA sequence: TGTGCCAGCAGCCAAAGAACCGGGTCTCACTCTGGAAACACCATATATTTT.